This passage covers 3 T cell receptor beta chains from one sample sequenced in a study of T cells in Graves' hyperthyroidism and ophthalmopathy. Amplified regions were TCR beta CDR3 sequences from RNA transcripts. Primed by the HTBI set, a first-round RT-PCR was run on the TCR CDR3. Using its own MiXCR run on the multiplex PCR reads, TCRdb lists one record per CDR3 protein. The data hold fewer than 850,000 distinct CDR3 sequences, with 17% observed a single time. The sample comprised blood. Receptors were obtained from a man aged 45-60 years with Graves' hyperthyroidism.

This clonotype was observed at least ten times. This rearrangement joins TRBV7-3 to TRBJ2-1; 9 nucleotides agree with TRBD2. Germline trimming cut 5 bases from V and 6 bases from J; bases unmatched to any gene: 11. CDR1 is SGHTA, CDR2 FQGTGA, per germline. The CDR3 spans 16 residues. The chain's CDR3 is CASSPRLADDINEQFF. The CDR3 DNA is TGTGCCAGCAGCCCAAGACTAGCGGACGACATCAATGAGCAGTTCTTC.

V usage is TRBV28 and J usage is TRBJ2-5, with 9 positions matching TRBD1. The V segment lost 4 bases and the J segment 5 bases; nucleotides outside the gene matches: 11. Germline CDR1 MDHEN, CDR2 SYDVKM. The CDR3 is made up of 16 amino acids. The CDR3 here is CASSSPGTGGGETQYF. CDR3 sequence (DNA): TGTGCCAGCAGTTCTCCGGGAACAGGGGGCGGTGAGACCCAGTACTTC.

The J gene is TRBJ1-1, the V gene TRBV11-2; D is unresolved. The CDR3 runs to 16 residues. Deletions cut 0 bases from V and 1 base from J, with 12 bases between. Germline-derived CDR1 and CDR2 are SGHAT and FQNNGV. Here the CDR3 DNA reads TGTGCCAGCAGCTTAGATCTGGCCGACCGGAACACTGAAGCTTTCTTT. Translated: CASSLDLADRNTEAFF.